The clone carrying this T cell receptor beta chain has a count of ten or more. Its antigen is unknown. The data were taken from a study of T-cell reconstitution after alpha-beta-depleted transplantation in children. General study points: Day-60 TCRbeta diversity that was high in some patients was derived from surviving recipient T cells and thymic progenitors. Several hundred graft clones that had expanded were reportedly the source of alpha-beta T cells about two months after transplant.

Trimming stripped 2 bases from V and 8 bases from J, with 10 bases between. The germline CDR1 and CDR2 sequences are DFQATT and SNEGSKA (reference sequence). The CDR3 contains 12 residues. Preparation of the TCRbeta library used unique molecular identifiers. TCRdb re-called the PCR reads with MiXCR, one entry per CDR3 protein. The table shows some 200,000 distinct CDR3 sequences, with around 9.2% occurring only once. Sample: PBMCs, mostly from graft donor cells, taken 360 days after TCRalphabeta/CD19-depleted stem cell transplant. The receptor's source is a male patient aged 2 to 10 who had a stem cell transplant for acute myeloid leukemia, so the T cells may come from the graft donor. The chain joins TRBV20-1 to TRBJ2-1, with D perhaps TRBD2 (5 bases). The CDR3 region has the DNA TGCAGTGCTAGACGAGGGTTTGATGAGCAGTTCTTC. Translated, it gives CSARRGFDEQFF.